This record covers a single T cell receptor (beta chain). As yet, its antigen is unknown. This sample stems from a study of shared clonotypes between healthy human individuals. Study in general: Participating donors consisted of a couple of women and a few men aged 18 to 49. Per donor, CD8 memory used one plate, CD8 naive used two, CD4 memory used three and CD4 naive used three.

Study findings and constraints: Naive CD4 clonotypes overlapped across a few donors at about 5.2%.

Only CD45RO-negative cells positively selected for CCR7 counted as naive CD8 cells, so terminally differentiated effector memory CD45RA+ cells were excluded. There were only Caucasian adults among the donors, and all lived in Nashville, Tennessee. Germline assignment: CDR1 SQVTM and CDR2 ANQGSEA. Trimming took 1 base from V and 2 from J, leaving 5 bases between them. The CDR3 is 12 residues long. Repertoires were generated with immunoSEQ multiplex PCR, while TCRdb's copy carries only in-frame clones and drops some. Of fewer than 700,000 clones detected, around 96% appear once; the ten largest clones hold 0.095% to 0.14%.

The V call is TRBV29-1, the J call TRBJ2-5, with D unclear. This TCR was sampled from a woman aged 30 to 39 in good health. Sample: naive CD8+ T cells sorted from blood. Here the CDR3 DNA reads TGCAGCGTTGAAGCCGATCAAGAGACCCAGTACTTC. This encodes CSVEADQETQYF.